This T cell receptor (beta chain) emerged from a study of OX40 agonist ivuxolimab in advanced cancers. Across the study: The dose of intravenous ivuxolimab that patients received every 2 weeks ranged from 0.01 to 10 mg/kg. Males comprised about 78% of the group, whose mean age was approximately 60 years (range about 20 to 85).

Profiling relied on immunoSEQ multiplex PCR, and the TCRdb table lists in-frame clones only, not all of them. This sample has about 130,000 clones, with approximately 90% found just once. The CDR3 consists of 13 residues. Germline CDR1 MRHNA, CDR2 SNTAGT. Trimming removed 4 bases from V and 5 bases from J, with 11 bases in between. This chain uses TRBV6-4 with TRBJ1-1; D perhaps matches TRBD1 (6 bases). The receptor comes from an adult with an advanced solid tumor such as melanoma, head and neck, liver or kidney cancer. The source material was CD4+ or CD8+ T cells sorted from blood, sampled in a trial of the OX40 agonist ivuxolimab. CDR3 region: CASSAQGPTEAFF. CDR3 in DNA: TGTGCCAGCAGTGCTCAGGGGCCGACTGAAGCTTTCTTT.